Sequencing of this T cell receptor (beta chain) was carried out in a study of patients and donors after allogeneic stem cell transplantation. Germline V lookup: CDR1 SQVTM, CDR2 ANQGSEA. The CDR3 sequence is 13 residues long. With V trimmed by 6 bases and J by 11 bases, 12 bases remained unmatched. TCRdb fed the RT-PCR reads into MiXCR, producing one record per CDR3 protein. The sample carries some 880,000 distinct CDR3 sequences, about 20% recorded once. The sample holds a few counts of this clonotype. This receptor was obtained from a human donor who was either an allogeneic HSCT recipient or a stem cell or donor lymphocyte infusion donor (not recorded which). It is not recorded whose cells these are; they may come from a transplant donor. The sequencing input was blood, either unsorted or a sorted T cell fraction (not recorded which). The chain links TRBV29-1 to TRBJ2-3, with 9 bases that match TRBD1. CDR3 amino acids: CSVPRGQGMGQYF. In nucleotides, the CDR3 is TGCAGCGTGCCCCGGGGACAGGGAATGGGGCAGTATTTT.